This T cell receptor beta chain was identified during a study of CD8+ T cells in alopecia areata. RNA extraction and reverse transcription yielded cDNA as sequencing template. Sequencing used immunoSEQ multiplex PCR; TCRdb keeps in-frame clones, though not all of them. The sample lists around 300,000 clones; 50% to 75% were seen once. The V gene's germline CDR1 is ENHRY and CDR2 SYGVKD. V lost 5 bases to trimming and J lost 3 bases, with 13 bases between them. This CDR3 is built from 15 residues. Treatment described: oral pan-JAK inhibitor, 5-10 mg twice daily. General study findings and limits: Alphabeta T cells residing in normal skin are also sequenced in scalp samples.

This clone showed up many times. Its target is not known. The sequence was collected from a human donor with alopecia areata. This specimen consisted of CD4+ T cells sorted from blood, obtained at roughly week 52, from a patient treated with tofacitinib. V gene TRBV10-3 combines with J gene TRBJ2-2, with D perhaps matching TRBD1 (5 bases). The CDR3 here is CAISRAGKDTGELFF. CDR3 nucleotide sequence: TGTGCCATCAGTCGGGCAGGGAAGGACACCGGGGAGCTGTTTTTT.